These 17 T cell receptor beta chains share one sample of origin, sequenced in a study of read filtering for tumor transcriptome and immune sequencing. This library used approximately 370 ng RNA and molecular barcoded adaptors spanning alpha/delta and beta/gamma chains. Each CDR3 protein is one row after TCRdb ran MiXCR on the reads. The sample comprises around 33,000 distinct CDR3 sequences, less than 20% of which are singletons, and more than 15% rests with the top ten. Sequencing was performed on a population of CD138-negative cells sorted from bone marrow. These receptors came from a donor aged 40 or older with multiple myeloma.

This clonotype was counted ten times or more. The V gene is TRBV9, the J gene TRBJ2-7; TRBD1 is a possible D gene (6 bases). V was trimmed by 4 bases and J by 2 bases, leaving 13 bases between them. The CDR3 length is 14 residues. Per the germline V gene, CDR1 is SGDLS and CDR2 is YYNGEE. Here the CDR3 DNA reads TGTGCCAGCAGCACCCGGGACATCGCCTACGAGCAGTACTTC. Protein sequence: CASSTRDIAYEQYF.

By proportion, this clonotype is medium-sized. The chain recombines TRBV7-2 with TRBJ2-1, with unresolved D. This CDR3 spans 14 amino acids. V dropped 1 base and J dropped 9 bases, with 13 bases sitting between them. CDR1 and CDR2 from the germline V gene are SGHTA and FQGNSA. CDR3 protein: CASSLEPSASEQFF. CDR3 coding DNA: TGTGCCAGCAGCTTAGAGCCGTCAGCCAGTGAGCAGTTCTTC.

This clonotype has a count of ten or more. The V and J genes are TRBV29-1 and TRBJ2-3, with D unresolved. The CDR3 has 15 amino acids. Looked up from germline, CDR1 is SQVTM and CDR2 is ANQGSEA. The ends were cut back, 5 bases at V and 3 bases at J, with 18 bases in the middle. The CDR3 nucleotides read TGCAGCGTTTTCCCCAATCTCTTAGGAACAGATACGCAGTATTTT. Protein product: CSVFPNLLGTDTQYF.

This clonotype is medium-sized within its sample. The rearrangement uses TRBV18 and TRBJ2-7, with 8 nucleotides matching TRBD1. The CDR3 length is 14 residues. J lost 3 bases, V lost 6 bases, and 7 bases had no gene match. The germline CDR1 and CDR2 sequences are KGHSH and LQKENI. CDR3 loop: CASSRGQGIYEQYF. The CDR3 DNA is TGTGCCAGCTCCCGCGGACAGGGAATCTACGAGCAGTACTTC.

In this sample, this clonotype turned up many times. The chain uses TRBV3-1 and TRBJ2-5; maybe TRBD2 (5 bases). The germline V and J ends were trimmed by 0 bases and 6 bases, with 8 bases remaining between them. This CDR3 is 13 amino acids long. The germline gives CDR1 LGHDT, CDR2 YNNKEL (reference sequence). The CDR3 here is CASSQEVGKTQYF. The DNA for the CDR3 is TGTGCCAGCAGCCAAGAAGTCGGGAAGACCCAGTACTTC.

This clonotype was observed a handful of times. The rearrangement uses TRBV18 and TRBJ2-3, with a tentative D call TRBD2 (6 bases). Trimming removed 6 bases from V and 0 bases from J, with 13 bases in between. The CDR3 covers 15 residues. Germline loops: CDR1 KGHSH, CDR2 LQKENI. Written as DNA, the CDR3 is TGTGCCAGCTCCTCCCTCCGGGGGAGCACAGATACGCAGTATTTT. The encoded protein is CASSSLRGSTDTQYF.

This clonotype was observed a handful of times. CDR3 residues: CASSPERDSRNTIYF. CDR3 in DNA: TGTGCCAGCAGCCCCGAACGGGACAGTAGAAACACCATATATTTT. The V and J genes are TRBV4-2 and TRBJ1-3; 7 bases are shared with TRBD1. This CDR3 is built from 15 residues. Trimming at V came to 4 bases and at J to 5 bases, leaving 8 bases not matched to a gene. Germline V gene sequence: CDR1 LGHNA, CDR2 YNFKEQ.

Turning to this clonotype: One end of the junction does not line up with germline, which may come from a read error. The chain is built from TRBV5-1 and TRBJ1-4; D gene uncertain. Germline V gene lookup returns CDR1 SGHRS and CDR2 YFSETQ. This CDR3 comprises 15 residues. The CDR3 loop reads CASSMVLSRNEKLFF. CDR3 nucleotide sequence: TGCGCTAGCAGCATGGTTCTCAGCCGGAATGAAAAACTGTTTTTT. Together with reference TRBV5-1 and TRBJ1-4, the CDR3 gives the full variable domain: KAGVTQTPRYLIKTRGQQVTLSCSPISGHRSVSWYQQTPGQGLQFLFEYFSETQRNKGNFPGRFSGRQFSNSRSEMNVSTLELGDSALYLCASSMVLSRNEKLFFGSGTQLSVL.

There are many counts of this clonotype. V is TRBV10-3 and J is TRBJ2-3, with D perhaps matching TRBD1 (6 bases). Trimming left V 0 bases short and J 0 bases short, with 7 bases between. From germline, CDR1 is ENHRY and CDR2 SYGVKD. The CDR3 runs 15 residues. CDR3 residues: CAISESTGSTDTQYF. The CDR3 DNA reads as TGTGCCATCAGTGAGTCAACAGGGAGCACAGATACGCAGTATTTT.

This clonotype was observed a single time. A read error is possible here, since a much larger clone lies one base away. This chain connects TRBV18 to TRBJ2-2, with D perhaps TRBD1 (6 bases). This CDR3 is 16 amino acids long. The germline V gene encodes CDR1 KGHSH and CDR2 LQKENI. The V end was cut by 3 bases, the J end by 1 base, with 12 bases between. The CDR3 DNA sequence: TGTGCCAGCTCACCGGGGGCGTCCTTGAACACCGGGGAGCTGTTTTTT. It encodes CASSPGASLNTGELFF.

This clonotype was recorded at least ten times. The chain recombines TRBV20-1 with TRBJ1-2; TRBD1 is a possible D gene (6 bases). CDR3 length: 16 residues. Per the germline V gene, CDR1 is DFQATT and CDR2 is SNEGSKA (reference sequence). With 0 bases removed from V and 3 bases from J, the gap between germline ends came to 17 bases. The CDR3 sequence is CSARDRPRGPDYGYTF. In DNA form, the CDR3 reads TGCAGTGCTAGAGATCGGCCCAGGGGCCCTGACTATGGCTACACCTTC.

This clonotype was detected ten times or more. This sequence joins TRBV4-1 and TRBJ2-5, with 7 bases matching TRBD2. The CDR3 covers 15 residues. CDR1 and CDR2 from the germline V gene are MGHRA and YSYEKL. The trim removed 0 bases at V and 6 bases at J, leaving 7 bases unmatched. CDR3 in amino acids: CASSQDPGRSKTQYF. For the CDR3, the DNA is TGCGCCAGCAGCCAAGATCCCGGGAGGAGCAAGACCCAGTACTTC.

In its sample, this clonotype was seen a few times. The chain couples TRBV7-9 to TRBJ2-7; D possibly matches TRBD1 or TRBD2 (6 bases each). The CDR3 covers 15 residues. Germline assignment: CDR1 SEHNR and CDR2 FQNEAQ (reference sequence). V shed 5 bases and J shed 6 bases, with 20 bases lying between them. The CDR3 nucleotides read TGTGCCAGCAGCCTCATGGGGGGCGGGACTGCCGAGCAGTACTTC. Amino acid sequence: CASSLMGGGTAEQYF. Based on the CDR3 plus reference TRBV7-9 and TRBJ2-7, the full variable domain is DTGVSQNPRHKITKRGQNVTFRCDPISEHNRLYWYRQTLGQGPEFLTYFQNEAQLEKSRLLSDRFSAERPKGSFSTLEIQRTEQGDSAMYLCASSLMGGGTAEQYFGPGTRLTVT.

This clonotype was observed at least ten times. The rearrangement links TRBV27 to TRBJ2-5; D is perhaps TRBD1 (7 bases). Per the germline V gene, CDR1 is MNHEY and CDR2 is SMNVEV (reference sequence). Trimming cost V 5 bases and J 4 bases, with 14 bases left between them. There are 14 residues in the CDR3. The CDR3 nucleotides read TGTGCCAGCAGTCGACAGGGAGGAGTAGAGACCCAGTACTTC. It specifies CASSRQGGVETQYF.

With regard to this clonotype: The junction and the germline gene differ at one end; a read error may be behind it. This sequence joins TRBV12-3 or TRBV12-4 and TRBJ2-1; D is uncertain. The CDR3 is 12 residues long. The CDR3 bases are TGTGCCAGCAGGTACTCCTACAATGGGCAGTTCTTT. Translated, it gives CASRYSYNGQFF.

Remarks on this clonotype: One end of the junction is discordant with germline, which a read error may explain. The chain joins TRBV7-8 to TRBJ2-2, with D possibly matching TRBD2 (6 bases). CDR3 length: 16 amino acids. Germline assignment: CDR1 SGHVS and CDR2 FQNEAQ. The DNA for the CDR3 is TGTGCCGGCAGCCCCGGGCGGACAACGAACACCGGGGGGCTGTTTTTT. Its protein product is CAGSPGRTTNTGGLFF.

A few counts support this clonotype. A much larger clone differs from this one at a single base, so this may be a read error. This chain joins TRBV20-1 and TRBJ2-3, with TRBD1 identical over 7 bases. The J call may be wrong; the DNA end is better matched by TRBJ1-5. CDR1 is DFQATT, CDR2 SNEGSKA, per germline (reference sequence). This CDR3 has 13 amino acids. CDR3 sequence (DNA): TGCAGTGCCTGGGACAGCCACACAGATACGCAGCATTTT. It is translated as CSAWDSHTDTQHF.